This TCR beta chain was retrieved from a study of shared clonotypes between healthy human individuals. V lost 7 bases, J lost 1 base, and 7 bases stayed unmatched. Germline CDR1 is LNHNV and CDR2 is YYDKDF (reference sequence). There are 16 residues in the CDR3. Sorted-subset replicate PCRs used 150 to 200 ng of genomic DNA. This amount corresponded to tens of thousands of T cell genomes. Data came from immunoSEQ multiplex PCR; TCRdb stores just in-frame clones and leaves some out. The sample holds roughly 2,500,000 clones, 90% to 95% seen once. The V call is TRBV15, the J call TRBJ2-3, with 11 positions matching TRBD1. The specimen was naive CD4+ T cells from PBMCs. Subset meaning: CD45RA+ positively selected. The receptor's source is a man aged 18 to 30 in good health. Some clones in this sample may be carry-over from other donors' samples. In DNA form, the CDR3 reads TGTGCCACCAACTCCGGACAGGGGGCCCGCACAGATACGCAGTATTTT. Protein: CATNSGQGARTDTQYF.